This T cell receptor beta chain was sequenced in a study of T cells in Graves' hyperthyroidism and ophthalmopathy. About the study: Blood from the periphery was taken at initial diagnosis, before any treatment.

V shed 6 bases and J 6 bases; nucleotides not matched to a gene: 10. Germline-derived CDR1 and CDR2 are SGHAT and FQNNGV. The CDR3 is 14 amino acids. There were TCR beta CDR3 regions amplified from RNA transcripts. In the first-round RT-PCR of the TCR CDR3, the HTBI primer set was used. TCRdb recomputed calls from the multiplex PCR reads with MiXCR, one row per CDR3 protein. The table shows about 300,000 distinct CDR3 sequences, with roughly 13% occurring only once. This clonotype was picked up many times. The blood specimen was taken at initial hyperthyroidism diagnosis, before any ophthalmopathy symptoms.

V is TRBV11-2 and J is TRBJ2-7; 8 bases map to TRBD1. Sequenced input: blood. The clonotype was recovered from a woman aged 30 to 39 with Graves' hyperthyroidism that later progressed to Graves' ophthalmopathy. CDR3 bases: TGTGCCAGCAGTATGTTCGGACAGGGATCCGAGCAGTACTTC. This encodes CASSMFGQGSEQYF.